The 23 T cell receptor beta chains below all came from one sample that was sequenced in a study of shared T cell receptors in the human thymus. Some clones are missing from TCRdb's copy, which holds only in-frame ones; the method was immunoSEQ multiplex PCR. This table holds 640,000 or so clones, about 87% found once. The sample was also linked to a second study, of human thymus T cells.

The material sequenced was thymocytes. The receptors were gathered from a boy less than two years old with a congenital heart defect.

This clone was seen only once. The chain joins TRBV7-9 to TRBJ2-3; TRBD1 agrees at 7 bases. V trimming: 5 bases; J trimming: 4 bases; junction bases outside the gene matches: 6. This CDR3 is 14 amino acids long. CDR1 and CDR2 from the germline V gene are SEHNR and FQNEAQ (reference sequence). This CDR3 reads CASSPQGWADTQYF. DNA for the CDR3: TGTGCCAGCAGCCCACAGGGGTGGGCAGATACGCAGTATTTT.

The V gene is TRBV14, the J gene TRBJ1-6; 9 bases agree with TRBD1. Germline-derived CDR1 and CDR2 are SGHDN and FVKESK. The V segment lost 4 bases and the J segment 5 bases; nucleotides outside the gene matches: 12. CDR3 length equals 18 residues. CDR3 bases: TGTGCCAGCAGCCCCAGCAGGGGACAGGGATCCGATAATTCACCCCTCCACTTT. Protein: CASSPSRGQGSDNSPLHF.

V gene TRBV7-8 combines with J gene TRBJ2-1, with a weak D call TRBD2 (7 bases). Between the trimmed V and J ends, which lost 2 bases and 7 bases, there was a span of 21 bases. The CDR3 is 17 residues long. The V gene's germline CDR1 is SGHVS and CDR2 FQNEAQ. The chain's CDR3 is CASSLIIRGGLDNEQFF. As DNA, the CDR3 is TGTGCCAGCAGCTTAATAATCCGCGGGGGCTTAGATAATGAGCAGTTCTTC.

The chain combines TRBV4-3 with TRBJ1-3; D not resolved. The germline V gene has CDR1 LGHNA and CDR2 YSLEER. The V end lost 0 bases, the J end lost 4 bases, and 10 bases lay between the germline ends. The CDR3 contains 15 residues. The CDR3 sequence is CASSQDVENGNTIYF. CDR3 DNA: TGCGCCAGCAGCCAAGATGTAGAAAACGGAAACACCATATATTTT.

A note on this clone: Relative to the germline gene, one junction end is altered; a read error may explain this. CDR3 residues: CASSLARTARGTF. The CDR3 DNA reads TGTGCCAGCAGCTTGGCCAGGACAGCTAGGGGGACATTC. The chain carries TRBV5-5 and TRBJ1-2; D is possibly TRBD1 (6 bases). The length of the CDR3 is 13 residues. In germline, CDR1 is SGHKS, CDR2 YYEKEE (reference sequence).

The chain uses TRBV28 and TRBJ2-1, with 14 nucleotides matching TRBD2. This CDR3 spans 15 amino acids. The V segment lost 8 bases and the J segment 8 bases; nucleotides outside the gene matches: 8. In germline, CDR1 is MDHEN, CDR2 SYDVKM. CDR3 region: CASGPGLAGGDEQFF. The CDR3 DNA follows: TGTGCCAGCGGACCAGGACTAGCGGGGGGTGATGAGCAGTTCTTC.

The chain is built from TRBV29-1 and TRBJ1-2; D remains ambiguous. The germline V gene encodes CDR1 SQVTM and CDR2 ANQGSEA. Trimming removed 3 bases from V and 8 bases from J, with 13 bases in between. CDR3 length: 12 residues. The CDR3 sequence is CSVDASGYGYTF. In DNA, the CDR3 is TGCAGCGTTGACGCGTCGGGGTACGGCTACACCTTC.

For the CDR3, the DNA is TGCGCCAGCAGCCTTACTATCCTCCGGACAGGGGACCCTTATAGCAATCAGCCCCAGCATTTT. Encoded protein: CASSLTILRTGDPYSNQPQHF. V gene TRBV4-1 combines with J gene TRBJ1-5; 9 bases line up with TRBD1. J lost 0 bases, V lost 4 bases, and 19 bases had no gene match. The germline V gene has CDR1 MGHRA and CDR2 YSYEKL. The CDR3 runs 21 residues.

V and J are TRBV9 and TRBJ2-1; maybe TRBD2 (6 bases). This CDR3 has 17 residues. In germline, CDR1 is SGDLS, CDR2 YYNGEE. V was pared by 4 bases and J by 0 bases, with 17 bases between. This CDR3 reads CASSSATLATSYNEQFF. The CDR3 bases are TGTGCCAGCAGCTCCGCCACCCTAGCGACCTCCTACAATGAGCAGTTCTTC.

The rearrangement uses TRBV29-1 and TRBJ1-1; 7 bases fit TRBD1. CDR1 and CDR2 from the germline V gene are SQVTM and ANQGSEA. This CDR3 has 15 residues. Unmatched junction bases numbered 9, after V lost 3 bases and J lost 2 bases. Here the CDR3 DNA reads TGCAGCGTTGAGGGCTTAGGGGGCGGTAACACTGAAGCTTTCTTT. It translates to CSVEGLGGGNTEAFF.

This clone has more than one count but fewer than ten. The V gene is TRBV6-1, the J gene TRBJ1-5, with 7 bases aligning to TRBD1. The CDR3 has 13 amino acids. Trimming at V came to 6 bases and at J to 5 bases, leaving 4 bases not matched to a gene. In germline, CDR1 is MNHNS, CDR2 SASEGT. The CDR3, as DNA: TGTGCCAGCAGCCGGCAGGGGGATCAGCCCCAGCATTTT. Amino acid sequence: CASSRQGDQPQHF.

The V and J genes are TRBV28 and TRBJ2-1; TRBD1 matches at 11 bases. Per germline, CDR1 MDHEN and CDR2 SYDVKM. With 2 bases clipped from V and 8 bases from J, the junction kept 5 bases outside the gene matches. The CDR3 length is 15 residues. CDR3 nucleotide sequence: TGTGCCAGCAGTTTAAAGGACAGGGGGCGCCATGAGCAGTTCTTC. Its translation: CASSLKDRGRHEQFF.

The chain combines TRBV5-1 with TRBJ1-5; D is perhaps TRBD1 (6 bases). Trimming left V 2 bases short and J 4 bases short, with 13 bases between. The CDR3 runs 15 residues. Germline V lookup: CDR1 SGHRS, CDR2 YFSETQ. DNA of the CDR3: TGCGCCAGCAGCTTCTCAGGACAGCATAATCAGCCCCAGCATTTT. Its protein is CASSFSGQHNQPQHF. The whole variable domain, remainder taken from reference TRBV5-1 and TRBJ1-5, is KAGVTQTPRYLIKTRGQQVTLSCSPISGHRSVSWYQQTPGQGLQFLFEYFSETQRNKGNFPGRFSGRQFSNSRSEMNVSTLELGDSALYLCASSFSGQHNQPQHFGDGTRLSIL.

The chain links TRBV25-1 to TRBJ2-6, with TRBD1 identical over 9 bases. The CDR3 has 16 residues. Germline values: CDR1 MGHDK, CDR2 SYGVNS. V lost 4 bases, J lost 1 base, and 2 bases stayed unmatched. The CDR3 protein is CASSGTGVSGANVLTF. CDR3 bases: TGTGCCAGCAGTGGGACAGGGGTTTCTGGGGCCAACGTCCTGACTTTC. Filled out from reference TRBV25-1 and TRBJ2-6, the complete variable domain reads EADIYQTPRYLVIGTGKKITLECSQTMGHDKMYWYQQDPGMELHLIHYSYGVNSTEKGDLSSESTVSRIRTEHFPLTLESARPSHTSQYLCASSGTGVSGANVLTFGAGSRLTVL.

The chain links TRBV10-3 to TRBJ1-1; the D is unclear. The V end was cut by 4 bases, the J end by 0 bases, with 9 bases between. Germline V gene data show CDR1 as ENHRY and CDR2 as SYGVKD. This CDR3 region has 14 residues. This CDR3 is CAISAAGLNTEAFF. CDR3 coding DNA: TGTGCCATCAGTGCTGCAGGCTTGAACACTGAAGCTTTCTTT.

The chain joins TRBV5-6 to TRBJ2-7; the D gene is possibly TRBD1 (6 bases). The V end was cut by 0 bases, the J end by 6 bases, with 16 bases between. This CDR3 is 15 amino acids long. CDR1 SGHDT and CDR2 YYEEEE come from the germline V gene. CDR3 in amino acids: CASSLAGQISGEQYF. The CDR3 DNA follows: TGTGCCAGCAGCTTGGCAGGACAGATCTCAGGCGAGCAGTACTTC.

The chain combines TRBV19 with TRBJ2-2; the D gene is possibly TRBD2 (6 bases). Germline CDR1 LNHDA, CDR2 SQIVND (reference sequence). The CDR3 covers 15 residues. V was cut by 6 bases and J by 6 bases, with 17 bases left in between. The CDR3 region is CASRLRRAGPGELFF. In nucleotides, the CDR3 is TGTGCCAGTAGGCTGCGGAGGGCAGGGCCCGGGGAGCTGTTTTTT. Combining the CDR3 with reference TRBV19 and TRBJ2-2 gives the whole variable domain DGGITQSPKYLFRKEGQNVTLSCEQNLNHDAMYWYRQDPGQGLRLIYYSQIVNDFQKGDIAEGYSVSREKKESFPLTVTSAQKNPTAFYLCASRLRRAGPGELFFGEGSRLTVL.

The genes are TRBV29-1 and TRBJ2-7; a weak D match, TRBD1 (5 bases). The CDR3 sequence is 14 residues long. Germline CDR1 SQVTM, CDR2 ANQGSEA. The V end was cut by 4 bases, the J end by 2 bases, with 15 bases between. The CDR3 loop is CSVGFQGRAYEQYF. In DNA form, the CDR3 reads TGCAGCGTTGGGTTCCAGGGTCGGGCCTACGAGCAGTACTTC.

CDR3 nucleotide sequence: TGTGCCAGCAGTCCAGGCGGGGGCCACGGGGCACCCCTCCACTTT. Translation gives CASSPGGGHGAPLHF. J is TRBJ1-6 and V is TRBV28; a possible D gene is TRBD1 (6 bases). This CDR3 comprises 15 residues. Germline values: CDR1 MDHEN, CDR2 SYDVKM. V gave up 5 bases and J gave up 11 bases, with 19 bases separating them.

This rearrangement joins TRBV28 to TRBJ2-7; TRBD2 agrees at 10 bases. J gave up 0 bases and V 4 bases, and 12 bases lay outside the gene matches. Germline values: CDR1 MDHEN, CDR2 SYDVKM. The CDR3 is 18 residues long. CDR3 in amino acids: CASSCGLAGAVRSYEQYF. Here the CDR3 DNA reads TGTGCCAGCAGTTGTGGGCTAGCGGGAGCCGTTCGCTCCTACGAGCAGTACTTC. Full variable domain (outside the CDR3, taken from reference TRBV28 and TRBJ2-7): DVKVTQSSRYLVKRTGEKVFLECVQDMDHENMFWYRQDPGLGLRLIYFSYDVKMKEKGDIPEGYSVSREKKERFSLILESASTNQTSMYLCASSCGLAGAVRSYEQYFGPGTRLTVT.

This clone was picked up one time. J is TRBJ2-3 and V is TRBV5-1, with 9 nucleotides matching TRBD1. CDR1 is SGHRS and CDR2 is YFSETQ in the germline V gene. V trimming: 0 bases; J trimming: 5 bases; junction bases outside the gene matches: 7. The CDR3 totals 16 residues. The CDR3 is CASSLGYRGRRDTQYF. CDR3 bases: TGCGCCAGCAGCTTGGGGTACAGGGGGCGGAGAGATACGCAGTATTTT.

The chain employs TRBV7-9 and TRBJ2-5; 8 nucleotides align to TRBD2. The CDR3 runs to 18 residues. CDR1 and CDR2 (germline): SEHNR, FQNEAQ (reference sequence). After removal of 2 bases from V and 5 bases from J, the junction contained 16 bases not matched to a gene. In DNA, the CDR3 is TGTGCCAGCAGCTTATACCCCTACTACGCGGGAGGAATGGAGACCCAGTACTTC. It is translated as CASSLYPYYAGGMETQYF.

The gene calls are TRBV2 and TRBJ2-5; maybe TRBD1 (6 bases). V was trimmed by 4 bases and J by 7 bases, leaving 13 bases between them. This CDR3 spans 13 amino acids. Germline V gives CDR1 SNHLY, CDR2 FYNNEI. CDR3 nucleotide sequence: TGTGCCAGCAGTGCTGGCTTAGGGGGGACCCAGTACTTC. This sequence encodes CASSAGLGGTQYF.